Listed below are T cell receptor beta chains from one sample, sequenced in a study of CD8 T cells in Susac syndrome. MiXCR, run by TCRdb on the immunoSEQ multiplex PCR reads, gives a single entry per CDR3 protein. The data show about 180,000 distinct CDR3 sequences, 85% to 95% seen once. The sequenced sample consisted of CD4+ T cells from PBMCs. These receptors were collected from a human donor with Susac syndrome. Both conserved end residues are part of each CDR3. A D gene is named only where the DNA matches it firmly. Some rows mark clone size as missing; the rest say once, few, many or name a class of expanded clone.

cdr3_aa cdr3_nt clone_size d_call j_call v_call
CSAMDRAPYNEQFF TGCAGTGCAATGGACAGGGCCCCCTACAATGAGCAGTTCTTC - TRBD1 TRBJ2-1 TRBV20-1
CSVEVQGFDYGYTF TGCAGCGTTGAGGTCCAGGGGTTTGACTATGGCTACACCTTC - - TRBJ1-2 TRBV29-1
CSVQVTANTGELFF TGCAGCGTTCAAGTCACGGCGAACACCGGGGAGCTGTTTTTT - - TRBJ2-2 TRBV29-1
CSAIMRYTGELFF TGCAGTGCTATTATGCGTTACACCGGGGAGCTGTTTTTT - - TRBJ2-2 TRBV20-1
CSASSASGGNEQFF TGCAGTGCTAGTTCGGCTAGCGGGGGGAATGAGCAGTTCTTC - TRBD2 TRBJ2-1 TRBV20-1
CASSGHPGLAGEQYF TGTGCCAGCAGTGGGCACCCGGGACTAGCGGGCGAGCAGTACTTC - TRBD2 TRBJ2-7 TRBV6-5
CASSFGGLSGANVLTF TGTGCCAGCAGTTTTGGGGGACTCTCTGGGGCCAACGTCCTGACTTTC - - TRBJ2-6 TRBV12-3/TRBV12-4
CASSYDPGSTDTQYF TGTGCCAGCAGTTATGATCCAGGGAGCACAGATACGCAGTATTTT - - TRBJ2-3 TRBV6-6
CASSQTRLAGGTEFF TGTGCCAGCAGCCAAACCCGCCTAGCGGGAGGAACGGAGTTCTTC - TRBD2 TRBJ2-1 TRBV3-1
CASSPPWGAGNTEAFF TGTGCCAGCTCACCCCCATGGGGGGCGGGGAACACTGAAGCTTTCTTT - - TRBJ1-1 TRBV18
CASSHIRDYAYEQYF TGCGCCAGCAGCCATATCCGGGACTATGCCTACGAGCAGTACTTC - TRBD2 TRBJ2-7 TRBV4-3
CASSLGAGRTDTQYF TGCGCCAGCAGCTTGGGAGCGGGACGAACAGATACGCAGTATTTT - TRBD2 TRBJ2-3 TRBV5-1
CASSMGAGVEAFF TGTGCCAGTAGTATGGGGGCCGGGGTTGAAGCTTTCTTT - - TRBJ1-1 TRBV19
CASRTTGMETQYF TGTGCCAGCAGGACGACAGGGATGGAGACCCAGTACTTC - TRBD1 TRBJ2-5 TRBV28
CSVRDTEAFF TGCAGCGTCAGGGACACTGAAGCTTTCTTT - - TRBJ1-1 TRBV29-1
CASRQIPGRFPNEQFF TGTGCCAGCAGGCAGATACCGGGACGCTTCCCCAATGAGCAGTTCTTC - - TRBJ2-1 TRBV11-2
CAWSTLAGSTDTQYF TGTGCCTGGAGTACTCTAGCGGGAAGCACAGATACGCAGTATTTT - TRBD2 TRBJ2-3 TRBV30
CSVPQRLAGGDTQYF TGCAGCGTTCCGCAAAGACTAGCGGGGGGAGATACGCAGTATTTT few TRBD2 TRBJ2-3 TRBV29-1
CATSSYSGISEQYF TGTGCCACCAGCAGCTACTCGGGGATTTCCGAGCAGTACTTC - - TRBJ2-7 TRBV15
CASSTPFSGETQYF TGTGCCAGCAGCACCCCTTTTAGTGGGGAGACCCAGTACTTC - - TRBJ2-5 TRBV7-9
CASSRGTAMNTEAFF TGTGCCAGCAGCCGAGGGACGGCCATGAACACTGAAGCTTTCTTT - - TRBJ1-1 TRBV6-5
CASSTIRGRQETQYF TGTGCCAGCAGCACCATCAGGGGGCGTCAAGAGACCCAGTACTTC - TRBD1 TRBJ2-5 TRBV7-9